This passage covers 14 T cell receptor beta chains from one sample sequenced in a study of cytomegalovirus exposure and HLA in healthy donors. The PCR ran on 60 Vbeta and 13 Jbeta primers. Here immunoSEQ multiplex PCR was the method, and the copy in TCRdb shows in-frame clones only, minus some. The listing contains 200,000 to 250,000 clones. The specimen was PBMCs. Every receptor here comes from a girl aged 2 to 9 in good health and CMV-seropositive.

V usage is TRBV19 and J usage is TRBJ1-1; D unresolved. Germline CDR1 reads LNHDA; CDR2 reads SQIVND (reference sequence). V lost 4 bases to trimming and J lost 6 bases, with 15 bases between them. This CDR3 spans 14 amino acids. DNA for the CDR3: TGTGCCAGTAGTACGGACTGGGTGGCCCCTGAAGCTTTCTTT. Translating gives CASSTDWVAPEAFF.

The chain joins TRBV6-5 to TRBJ2-7; a possible D gene is TRBD2 (6 bases). Trimming removed 2 bases at V and 3 bases at J, with 14 bases between. There are 15 residues in the CDR3. Looked up from germline, CDR1 is MNHEY and CDR2 is SVGAGI. This CDR3 reads CASSYTAGSIYEQYF. CDR3 DNA: TGTGCCAGCAGTTACACGGCGGGGAGCATCTACGAGCAGTACTTC.

V and J are TRBV28 and TRBJ1-1, with a tentative D call TRBD1 (6 bases). Trimming took 5 bases from V and 6 from J, leaving 13 bases between them. Germline V CDR1 and CDR2: MDHEN, SYDVKM. The CDR3 runs to 13 residues. The CDR3 sequence is CASSETGIPEAFF. In nucleotides, the CDR3 is TGTGCCAGCAGTGAAACAGGGATCCCTGAAGCTTTCTTT. Together with reference TRBV28 and TRBJ1-1, the CDR3 gives the full variable domain: DVKVTQSSRYLVKRTGEKVFLECVQDMDHENMFWYRQDPGLGLRLIYFSYDVKMKEKGDIPEGYSVSREKKERFSLILESASTNQTSMYLCASSETGIPEAFFGQGTRLTVV.

The chain employs TRBV4-2 and TRBJ2-1; D uncertain. V lost 2 bases and J lost 9, with 11 bases in between. CDR1 is LGHNA, CDR2 YNFKEQ, per germline. The CDR3 runs 13 residues. The CDR3 loop is CASSQFEAPEQFF. DNA of the CDR3: TGTGCCAGCAGCCAATTCGAGGCGCCTGAGCAGTTCTTC.

The rearrangement joins TRBV10-1 to TRBJ2-7; a weak D match, TRBD1 (6 bases). The V and J ends lost 3 bases and 3 bases respectively, with 12 bases between them. The CDR3 covers 14 residues. CDR1 WNHNN and CDR2 SYGVQD come from the germline V gene (reference sequence). Here the CDR3 reads CASSEQGRSYEQYF. As DNA, the CDR3 is TGCGCCAGCAGTGAACAGGGTAGAAGCTACGAGCAGTACTTC.

The chain uses TRBV18 and TRBJ1-4; 9 nucleotides match TRBD1. Looked up from germline, CDR1 is KGHSH and CDR2 is LQKENI. The CDR3 covers 15 residues. The V segment lost 3 bases and the J segment 8 bases; nucleotides outside the gene matches: 7. The CDR3 sequence: CASSPPGQGGEKLFF. Here the CDR3 DNA reads TGTGCCAGCTCACCGCCGGGACAGGGAGGGGAAAAACTGTTTTTT.

The chain couples TRBV10-3 to TRBJ1-2; 7 bases match TRBD1. CDR3 length: 16 residues. Germline trimming cut 0 bases from V and 2 bases from J; bases unmatched to any gene: 6. Germline CDR1 reads ENHRY; CDR2 reads SYGVKD. In DNA, the CDR3 is TGTGCCATCAGTGAGTCGGGGCAGGGGGTGAACTATGGCTACACCTTC. This sequence encodes CAISESGQGVNYGYTF.

The V call is TRBV19, the J call TRBJ2-5, with 7 bases that match TRBD2. The DNA end lines up better with TRBJ2-7; the J call may be wrong. Germline CDR1 is LNHDA and CDR2 is SQIVND (reference sequence). The CDR3 has 14 residues. CDR3 region: CASSMGGVAYEQYF. CDR3 bases: TGTGCCAGTAGTATGGGAGGGGTTGCCTACGAGCAGTACTTC.

The chain couples TRBV11-2 to TRBJ2-1; D possibly corresponds to TRBD1 (6 bases). The V gene lost 1 base and the J gene lost 8 bases, with 15 bases spanning the gap. The CDR3 has 15 amino acids. In germline, CDR1 is SGHAT, CDR2 FQNNGV. This CDR3 is CASSLAGHAGDEQFF. The CDR3, as DNA: TGTGCCAGCAGCTTAGCGGGCCACGCAGGGGATGAGCAGTTCTTC.

This chain joins TRBV10-3 and TRBJ2-1; TRBD1 matches at 7 bases. The germline V gene encodes CDR1 ENHRY and CDR2 SYGVKD. This CDR3 is built from 16 residues. V was pared by 3 bases and J by 2 bases, with 7 bases of the junction left unmatched. CDR3 sequence: CAISDTGAGPYNEQFF. In DNA form, the CDR3 reads TGTGCCATCAGTGATACAGGGGCAGGCCCCTACAATGAGCAGTTCTTC.

The rearrangement uses TRBV28 and TRBJ2-1, with TRBD2 matching over 7 bases. Trimming took 6 bases from V and 4 from J; bases not matched to a gene: 9. CDR3 size: 15 residues. Germline V gene sequence: CDR1 MDHEN, CDR2 SYDVKM. DNA for the CDR3: TGTGCCAGCAGCCGGGGCGGGAGTAAGTACAATGAGCAGTTCTTC. This encodes CASSRGGSKYNEQFF.

CDR3 coding DNA: TGTGCCTGGAGTTTAGCAGCGCTCGAGCAGTACTTC. It yields the protein CAWSLAALEQYF. The chain recombines TRBV30 with TRBJ2-7; no definite D call. Between the trimmed V and J ends, which lost 2 bases and 6 bases, there was a span of 11 bases. Germline CDR1 and CDR2: GTSNPN and SVGIG (reference sequence). The CDR3 spans 12 residues.

This sequence joins TRBV6-5 and TRBJ1-2; D is unclear. CDR1 and CDR2 (germline): MNHEY, SVGAGI. The V end was cut by 6 bases, the J end by 4 bases, with 9 bases between. The CDR3 sequence is 12 residues long. The CDR3 nucleotides are TGTGCCAGCAGATCCCTCTCCTATGGCTACACCTTC. Protein product: CASRSLSYGYTF.

The V gene is TRBV5-1, the J gene TRBJ1-3; D is unclear. Trimming left V 6 bases short and J 7 bases short, with 14 bases between. This CDR3 is built from 13 residues. Germline CDR1 SGHRS, CDR2 YFSETQ. The CDR3 nucleotides read TGCGCCAGCACCCTCGGGTCGGGGAACACCATATATTTT. Encoded protein: CASTLGSGNTIYF. The entire variable domain, with the rest obtained from reference TRBV5-1 and TRBJ1-3, is as follows: KAGVTQTPRYLIKTRGQQVTLSCSPISGHRSVSWYQQTPGQGLQFLFEYFSETQRNKGNFPGRFSGRQFSNSRSEMNVSTLELGDSALYLCASTLGSGNTIYFGEGSWLTVV.